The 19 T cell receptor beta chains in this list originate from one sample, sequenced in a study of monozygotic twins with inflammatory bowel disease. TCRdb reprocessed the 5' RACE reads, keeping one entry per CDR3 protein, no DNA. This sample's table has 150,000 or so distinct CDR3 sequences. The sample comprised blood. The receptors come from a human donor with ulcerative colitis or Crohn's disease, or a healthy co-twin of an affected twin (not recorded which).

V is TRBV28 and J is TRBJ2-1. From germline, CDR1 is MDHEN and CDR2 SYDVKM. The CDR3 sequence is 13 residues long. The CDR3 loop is CASNPDRYNEQFF. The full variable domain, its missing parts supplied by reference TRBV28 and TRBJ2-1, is DVKVTQSSRYLVKRTGEKVFLECVQDMDHENMFWYRQDPGLGLRLIYFSYDVKMKEKGDIPEGYSVSREKKERFSLILESASTNQTSMYLCASNPDRYNEQFFGPGTRLTVL.

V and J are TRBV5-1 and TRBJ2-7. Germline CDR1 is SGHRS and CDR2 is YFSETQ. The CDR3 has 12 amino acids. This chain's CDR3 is CASGISDYEQYF.

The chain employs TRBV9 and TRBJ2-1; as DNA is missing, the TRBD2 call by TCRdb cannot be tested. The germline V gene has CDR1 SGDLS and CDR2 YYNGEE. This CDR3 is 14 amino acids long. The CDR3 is CASEVTGGGNEQFF. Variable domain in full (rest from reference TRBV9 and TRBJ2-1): DSGVTQTPKHLITATGQRVTLRCSPRSGDLSVYWYQQSLDQGLQFLIQYYNGEERAKGNILERFSAQQFPDLHSELNLSSLELGDSALYFCASEVTGGGNEQFFGPGTRLTVL.

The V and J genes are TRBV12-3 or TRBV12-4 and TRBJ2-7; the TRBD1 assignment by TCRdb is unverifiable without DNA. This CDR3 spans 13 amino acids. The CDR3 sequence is CASSLSGSGEQYF.

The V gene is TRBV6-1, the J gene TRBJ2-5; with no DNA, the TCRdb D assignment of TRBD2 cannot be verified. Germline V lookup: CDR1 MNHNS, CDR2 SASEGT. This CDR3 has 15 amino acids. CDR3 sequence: CASNLAGGPEETQYF.

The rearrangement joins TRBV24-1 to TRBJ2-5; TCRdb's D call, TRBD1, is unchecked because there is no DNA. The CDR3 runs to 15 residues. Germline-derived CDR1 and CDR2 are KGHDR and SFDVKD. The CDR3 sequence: CATSEGGTGQETQYF.

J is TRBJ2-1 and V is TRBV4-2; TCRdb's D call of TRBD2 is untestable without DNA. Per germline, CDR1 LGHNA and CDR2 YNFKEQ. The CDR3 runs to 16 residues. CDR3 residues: CASSQVGTSGYNEQFF.

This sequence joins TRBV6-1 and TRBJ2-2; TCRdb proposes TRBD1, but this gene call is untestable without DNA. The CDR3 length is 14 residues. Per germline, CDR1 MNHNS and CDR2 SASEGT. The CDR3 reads CASSGTRGLGELFF.

The CDR3 region is CASSSGASSGNTIYF. The chain recombines TRBV7-9 with TRBJ1-3; TCRdb proposes TRBD1, but this gene call is untestable without DNA. The CDR3 covers 15 residues. Germline CDR1 is SEHNR and CDR2 is FQNEAQ (reference sequence).

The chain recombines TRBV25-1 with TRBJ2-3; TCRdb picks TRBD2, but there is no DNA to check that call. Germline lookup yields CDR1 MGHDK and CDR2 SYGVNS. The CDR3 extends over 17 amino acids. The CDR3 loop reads CASSMGGTSGSTDTQYF. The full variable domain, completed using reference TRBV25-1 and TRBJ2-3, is EADIYQTPRYLVIGTGKKITLECSQTMGHDKMYWYQQDPGMELHLIHYSYGVNSTEKGDLSSESTVSRIRTEHFPLTLESARPSHTSQYLCASSMGGTSGSTDTQYFGPGTRLTVL.

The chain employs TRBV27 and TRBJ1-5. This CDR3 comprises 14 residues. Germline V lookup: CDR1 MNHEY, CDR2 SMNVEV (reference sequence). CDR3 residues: CASSPARFNQPQHF.

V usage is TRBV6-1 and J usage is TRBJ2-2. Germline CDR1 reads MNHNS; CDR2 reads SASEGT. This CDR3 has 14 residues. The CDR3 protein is CASRSAFNTGELFF.

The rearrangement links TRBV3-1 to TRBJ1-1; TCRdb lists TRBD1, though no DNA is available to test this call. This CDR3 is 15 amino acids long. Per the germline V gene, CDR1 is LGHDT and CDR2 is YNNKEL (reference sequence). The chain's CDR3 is CASSPGGILGNEALF.

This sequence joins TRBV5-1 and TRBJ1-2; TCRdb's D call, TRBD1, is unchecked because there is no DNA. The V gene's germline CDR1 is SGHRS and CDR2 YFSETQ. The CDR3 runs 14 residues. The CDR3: CASSGTGDSYGYNF.

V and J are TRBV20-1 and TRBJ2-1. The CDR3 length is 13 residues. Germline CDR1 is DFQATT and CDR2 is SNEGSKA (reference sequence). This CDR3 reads CSARGGSYNEQFF.

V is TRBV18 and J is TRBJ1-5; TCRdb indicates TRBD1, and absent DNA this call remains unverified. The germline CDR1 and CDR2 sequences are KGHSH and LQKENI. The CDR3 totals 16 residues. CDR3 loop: CASSSETGQEEQPQHF.

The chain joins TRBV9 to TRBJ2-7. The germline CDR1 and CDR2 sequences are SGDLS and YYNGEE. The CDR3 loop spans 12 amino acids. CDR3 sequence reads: CASSQDTYEQYF.

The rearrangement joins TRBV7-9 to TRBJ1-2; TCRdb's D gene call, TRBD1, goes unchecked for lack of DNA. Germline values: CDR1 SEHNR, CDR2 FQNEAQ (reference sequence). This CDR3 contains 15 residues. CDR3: CASSLAMGQPYGYTF.

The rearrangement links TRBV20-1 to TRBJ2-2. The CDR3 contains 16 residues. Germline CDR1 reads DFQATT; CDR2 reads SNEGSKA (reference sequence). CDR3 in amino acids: CSATLTVRSDTGELFF.